This TCR beta chain was sequenced in a study of T-cell reconstitution after alpha-beta-depleted transplantation in children. A library of TCRbeta sequences, prepared with unique molecular identifiers, was generated. TCRdb called the PCR reads again in MiXCR, with one record for every CDR3 protein. The data hold approximately 300,000 distinct CDR3 sequences, with just over 7.5% observed a single time. This CDR3 is built from 14 residues. Germline V CDR1 and CDR2: MNHNS, SASEGT. V shed 6 bases and J shed 0 bases, with 11 bases lying between them. The study's findings and limits: A year post-transplant, T-cell counts and diversity derived mostly from newly produced T cells. In patients about two months after transplant, alpha-beta T cells reportedly arose from several hundred expanded graft clones. Surviving recipient cells, namely T cells and thymic progenitors, were the source of high day-60 TCRbeta diversity in some patients.

On this clonotype itself: Its antigen is as yet unknown.

The receptor comes from a female patient between 2 and 15 years old who had a stem cell transplant for Fanconi anemia, so the T cells may come from the graft donor. The sequences come from peripheral blood, collected 360 days after TCRalphabeta/CD19-depleted stem cell transplant. The chain employs TRBV6-1 and TRBJ1-1, with D perhaps matching TRBD1 (6 bases). This CDR3 is CASRPGTLNTEAFF. In DNA, the CDR3 is TGTGCCAGCAGACCCGGGACATTGAACACTGAAGCTTTCTTT.